Below are 7 T cell receptor beta chains sequenced from a single sample in a study of T cell changes during pregnancy in multiple sclerosis. This table comes from immunoSEQ multiplex PCR, and its TCRdb copy is limited to in-frame clones, with some not included. The data hold some 74,000 clones, with approximately 92% observed a single time. This material consisted of peripheral blood, taken after pregnancy. These receptors were collected from a female donor in good health, enrolled as a control in a pregnancy study.

The chain employs TRBV6-4 and TRBJ1-5; no clear D gene. CDR3 length equals 16 residues. Germline CDR1 MRHNA, CDR2 SNTAGT. With 10 bases removed from V and 3 bases from J, the gap between germline ends came to 22 bases. CDR3 in amino acids: CATWAPKTRDNQPQHF. Written as DNA, the CDR3 is TGTGCCACGTGGGCCCCTAAGACCCGCGACAATCAGCCCCAGCATTTT.

This clone showed up just once. The V call is TRBV11-2, the J call TRBJ1-6; D perhaps matches TRBD1 (5 bases). CDR1 is SGHAT, CDR2 FQNNGV, per germline. The CDR3 covers 15 residues. Between the trimmed V and J ends, which lost 5 bases and 4 bases, there was a span of 12 bases. CDR3 amino acids: CASSPIGGYNSPLHF. In nucleotides, the CDR3 is TGTGCCAGCAGCCCTATTGGGGGGTATAATTCACCCCTCCACTTT.

This chain uses TRBV7-4 with TRBJ1-3; TRBD1 matches at 7 bases. The CDR3 sequence is 17 residues long. The germline V gene has CDR1 SGHVT and CDR2 SQSDAQ. Trimming at V came to 4 bases and at J to 0 bases, leaving 9 bases not matched to a gene. In DNA, the CDR3 is TGTGCCAGCAGCTCCTCCGGGACAGTTAACTCTGGAAACACCATATATTTT. Protein product: CASSSSGTVNSGNTIYF.

The chain links TRBV4-2 to TRBJ1-2; tentatively, D is TRBD1 (5 bases). Trimming left V 0 bases short and J 3 bases short, with 14 bases between. The germline gives CDR1 LGHNA, CDR2 YNFKEQ. The CDR3 runs to 16 residues. In nucleotides, the CDR3 is TGTGCCAGCAGCCAAGATGTAGGGGCAGTCGACTATGGCTACACCTTC. This translates into CASSQDVGAVDYGYTF.

This chain uses TRBV28 with TRBJ2-7; 7 nucleotides line up with TRBD1. V lost 4 bases to trimming and J lost 0 bases; unmatched junction nucleotides: 9. Germline lookup yields CDR1 MDHEN and CDR2 SYDVKM. This CDR3 is 16 amino acids long. CDR3 DNA sequence: TGTGCCAGCAGTTCCTCTGGACAGGCTAGCTCCTACGAGCAGTACTTC. Protein sequence: CASSSSGQASSYEQYF. The full variable domain, rest sourced from reference TRBV28 and TRBJ2-7, is DVKVTQSSRYLVKRTGEKVFLECVQDMDHENMFWYRQDPGLGLRLIYFSYDVKMKEKGDIPEGYSVSREKKERFSLILESASTNQTSMYLCASSSSGQASSYEQYFGPGTRLTVT.

The chain employs TRBV19 and TRBJ1-2; D perhaps matches TRBD1 (6 bases). Germline V gene data show CDR1 as LNHDA and CDR2 as SQIVND (reference sequence). V shed 5 bases and J shed 4 bases, with 14 bases lying between them. This CDR3 contains 14 residues. As DNA, the CDR3 is TGTGCCAGTAGTCAGGGGCCGGGGGGCTATGGCTACACCTTC. Its translation: CASSQGPGGYGYTF.

This clone appeared a single time. The chain is built from TRBV7-2 and TRBJ2-7; 8 positions agree with TRBD1. CDR1 is SGHTA, CDR2 FQGNSA, per germline. This CDR3 region has 14 residues. With V trimmed by 4 bases and J by 1 base, 3 bases remained unmatched. Here the CDR3 reads CASSWTGPSYEQYF. The CDR3 DNA is TGTGCCAGCAGCTGGACAGGGCCTTCCTACGAGCAGTACTTC.